Listed below are T cell receptor beta chains from one sample, sequenced in a study of blood T cell repertoires in COVID-19. The protocol was immunoSEQ multiplex PCR, while the TCRdb copy is restricted to in-frame clones and leaves out a portion. This table holds 250,000 or so clones, nearly 90% found once. The sample consisted of peripheral blood. The receptors here all came from an older woman with COVID-19, enrolled during active disease. CDR3s include the opening cysteine and the closing phenylalanine or tryptophan. Each record gives: CDR3 protein, V gene, J gene.

CASSQEGQHYGYTF,TRBV4-1,TRBJ1-2
CASSYGTVTDTQYF,TRBV5-6,TRBJ2-3
CASSVGANTDTQYF,TRBV9,TRBJ2-3
CASSITGFGSPLHF,TRBV6-2/TRBV6-3,TRBJ1-6
CASSLAGLEDTQYF,TRBV5-4,TRBJ2-3
CASSLFSRYNHGYTF,TRBV11-2,TRBJ1-2
CASSIALQGASNQPQHF,TRBV19,TRBJ1-5
CASSPGALNGDEQYF,TRBV11-3,TRBJ2-7
CASSDGGAPYTDTQYF,TRBV6-1,TRBJ2-3
CASSLIGSPSSYNEQFF,TRBV7-2,TRBJ2-1
CASSLSPGNEQFF,TRBV7-9,TRBJ2-1
CASSITGEVWDNEQFF,TRBV18,TRBJ2-1
CASSSGGSGEKLFF,TRBV28,TRBJ1-4
CASSQDLRETQYF,TRBV4-3,TRBJ2-5
CASSPKAETQETRYF,TRBV18,TRBJ2-5
CASSWARGRGTDTQYF,TRBV5-1,TRBJ2-3
CAWSTTGGQQPQHF,TRBV30,TRBJ1-5
CASSFDRLEAFF,TRBV12-3/TRBV12-4,TRBJ1-1
CAWSGRRTGENQPQHF,TRBV30,TRBJ1-5
CASSPRSAAQETQYF,TRBV19,TRBJ2-5
CASSVGTGVTGELFF,TRBV13,TRBJ2-2
CSVEPQRGTQYF,TRBV29-1,TRBJ2-3
CASSLAGGSLTEAFF,TRBV5-1,TRBJ1-1
CASGQERLGSGDTEAFF,TRBV4-1,TRBJ1-1